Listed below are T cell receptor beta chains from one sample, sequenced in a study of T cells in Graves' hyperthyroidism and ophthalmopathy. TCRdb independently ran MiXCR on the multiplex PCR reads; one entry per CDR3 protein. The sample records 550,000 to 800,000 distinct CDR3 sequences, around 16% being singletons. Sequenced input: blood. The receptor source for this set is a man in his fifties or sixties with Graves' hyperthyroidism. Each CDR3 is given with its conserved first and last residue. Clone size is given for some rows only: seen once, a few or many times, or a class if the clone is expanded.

CDR3aa: CASSFLGQRDVEQYF
j_gene: TRBJ2-7
v_gene: TRBV12-3/TRBV12-4
abundance: many

CDR3aa: CASSLGSGTGGSPLHF
j_gene: TRBJ1-6
v_gene: TRBV7-3
abundance: NA

CDR3aa: CASSAPSGRTDTQYF
j_gene: TRBJ2-3
v_gene: TRBV5-6
abundance: few

CDR3aa: CASSRQDQYSPLHF
j_gene: TRBJ1-6
v_gene: TRBV6-2/TRBV6-3
abundance: few

CDR3aa: CATSQTTSGRTEQFF
j_gene: TRBJ2-1
v_gene: TRBV24-1
abundance: few

CDR3aa: CASGRYEGDGYTF
j_gene: TRBJ1-2
v_gene: TRBV2
abundance: many

CDR3aa: CASSTNRDTGNTIYF
j_gene: TRBJ1-3
v_gene: TRBV18
abundance: many

CDR3aa: CASKSAVEDTQYF
j_gene: TRBJ2-3
v_gene: TRBV2
abundance: few

CDR3aa: CASSQDGGPFYEQYF
j_gene: TRBJ2-7
v_gene: TRBV3-1
abundance: few

CDR3aa: CASSLPLGRAEKLFF
j_gene: TRBJ1-4
v_gene: TRBV28
abundance: few

CDR3aa: CSARDSSGSFEQYF
j_gene: TRBJ2-7
v_gene: TRBV20-1
abundance: many

CDR3aa: CASSLPRLAGYEQYF
j_gene: TRBJ2-7
v_gene: TRBV28
abundance: many

CDR3aa: CASSLLFREYTEAFF
j_gene: TRBJ1-1
v_gene: TRBV6-5
abundance: NA

CDR3aa: CASSLAGARTDTQYF
j_gene: TRBJ2-3
v_gene: TRBV27
abundance: many

CDR3aa: CASRGTEPRDTQYF
j_gene: TRBJ2-3
v_gene: TRBV28
abundance: few